The entry that follows covers one T cell receptor (beta chain) sequence. This entry comes from a study of blood T cell repertoires in COVID-19. The protocol was immunoSEQ multiplex PCR, while the TCRdb copy is restricted to in-frame clones and leaves out a portion. Of around 500,000 clones in the sample, 70% to 90% were seen once. CDR1 MNHEY and CDR2 SMNVEV come from the germline V gene (reference sequence). The CDR3 totals 16 residues. The J segment lost 2 bases and the V segment lost 4 bases, leaving 4 bases of the junction unmatched. What was sequenced was PBMCs or T cells enriched from blood (not recorded which). This receptor was taken from a woman aged 60 to 75 who had recovered from COVID-19. The chain recombines TRBV27 with TRBJ2-3; 12 bases align to TRBD2. As DNA, the CDR3 is TGTGCCAGCAGTTCGGGACTAGCGGGTTTCACAGATACGCAGTATTTT. Its protein is CASSSGLAGFTDTQYF.